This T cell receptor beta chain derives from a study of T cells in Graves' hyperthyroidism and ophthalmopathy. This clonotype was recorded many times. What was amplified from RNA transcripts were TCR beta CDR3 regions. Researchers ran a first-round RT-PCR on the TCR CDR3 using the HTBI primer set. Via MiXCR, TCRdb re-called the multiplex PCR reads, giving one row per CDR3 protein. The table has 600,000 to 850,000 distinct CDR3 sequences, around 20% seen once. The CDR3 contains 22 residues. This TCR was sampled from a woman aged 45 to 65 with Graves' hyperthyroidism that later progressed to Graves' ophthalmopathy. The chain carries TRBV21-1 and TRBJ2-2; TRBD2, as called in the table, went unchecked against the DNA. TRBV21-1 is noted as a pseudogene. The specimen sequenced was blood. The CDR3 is CASSQYALWTSGGLSNTGELFF. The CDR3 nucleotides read TGTGCCAGCAGTCAATACGCACTTTGGACTAGCGGGGGGCTGTCGAACACCGGGGAGCTGTTTTTT.